The rows below give T cell receptor beta chains drawn from one sample of a study of cytomegalovirus exposure and HLA in healthy donors. Using immunoSEQ multiplex PCR, the repertoire was profiled, and TCRdb retains in-frame clones only, with some absent. The table lists over 130,000 clones, 75% to 85% of them singletons. The specimen was PBMCs. These receptors were collected from a woman aged 40 to 55 in good health and CMV-seropositive. The CDR3 runs from the conserved cysteine through the conserved F or W. The order of the fields is clone size, V gene, J gene, CDR3 protein. For some rows the clone size is stated as once, few or many, or as a class when expanded; others skip it.

>.|TRBV5-1|TRBJ2-2
CASSIQEGSGELFF
>.|TRBV15|TRBJ1-2
CATSRDRRILNYGYTF
>.|TRBV5-1|TRBJ2-3
CASSLAGQSTDTQYF
>.|TRBV10-2|TRBJ2-2
CATREGQADTGELFF
>.|TRBV16|TRBJ2-5
CASSQSGLAGFQETQYF
>.|TRBV6-1|TRBJ2-5
CASSERDSQETQYF
>.|TRBV27|TRBJ2-7
CASSLSFDRGQASYEQYF
>.|TRBV9|TRBJ2-5
CASSSGAGKAETQYF
>.|TRBV7-6|TRBJ1-2
CASSSGPGQLYGYTF
>few|TRBV5-6|TRBJ1-1
CASSLGRGTEAFF
>few|TRBV28|TRBJ2-1
CASRRLAGKGNEQFF
>.|TRBV19|TRBJ2-7
CASSPVAAVGFYEQYF
>few|TRBV28|TRBJ2-7
CASSPTAYEQYF
>.|TRBV28|TRBJ2-3
CASLQGGTDTQYF
>.|TRBV11-3|TRBJ2-7
CASSLGDSGYEQYF
>.|TRBV5-1|.
CASSSSSGSLSYEQYF
>.|TRBV11-2|TRBJ2-5
CASSLGGEETQYF
>.|TRBV25-1|TRBJ2-7
CASSVTGAYEQYF
>.|TRBV19|TRBJ2-3
CATRTSGRGTDTQYF
>.|TRBV11-3|TRBJ2-5
CASSRGRAETQYF
>few|TRBV2|TRBJ1-6
CANDVRGQGSSPLHF
>few|TRBV6-5|TRBJ1-5
CASSYRQGSNQPQHF
>.|TRBV6-1|TRBJ2-7
CASSEEGQGSYEQYF
>once|TRBV29-1|TRBJ2-2
CSVAGWGETGELFF
>.|TRBV6-5|TRBJ1-3
CASSQLSGNTIYF
>.|TRBV5-6|TRBJ2-5
CASALAGRQETQYF
>once|TRBV5-4|TRBJ2-3
CASSLGLAGAAVDTQYF
>.|TRBV7-6|TRBJ2-3
CASSLSPPTDTQYF
>.|TRBV4-1|.
CASSGDRAHEQYF
>.|TRBV7-6|TRBJ1-5
CASSPTGGGGQPQHF
>.|TRBV12-5|TRBJ2-3
CASGQGLASTDTQYF
>.|TRBV6-1|TRBJ2-3
CASSEASGTADTQYF
>few|TRBV2|TRBJ2-7
CASSPGTGKYEQYF
>.|TRBV9|TRBJ2-3
CASSPMLLTDTQYF
>.|TRBV21-1|TRBJ2-3
CASSKEGTSGYSTDTQYF
>.|TRBV7-2|TRBJ2-1
CAAGTLYNEQFF
>.|TRBV15|TRBJ2-1
CATSRASGTSYNEQFF
>.|TRBV29-1|TRBJ2-5
CSVEGTSGMQETQYF